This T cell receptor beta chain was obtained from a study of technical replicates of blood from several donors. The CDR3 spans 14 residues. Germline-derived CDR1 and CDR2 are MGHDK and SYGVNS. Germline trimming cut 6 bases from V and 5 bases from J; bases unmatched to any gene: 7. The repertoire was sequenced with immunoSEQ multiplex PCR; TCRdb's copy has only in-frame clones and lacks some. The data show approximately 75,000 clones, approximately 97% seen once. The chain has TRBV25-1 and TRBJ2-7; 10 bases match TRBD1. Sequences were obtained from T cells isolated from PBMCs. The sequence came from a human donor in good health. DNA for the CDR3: TGTGCCAGCAGCGAGACAGGGGGCCTTAACGAGCAGTACTTC. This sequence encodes CASSETGGLNEQYF.